Listed below are T cell receptor beta chains from one sample, sequenced in a study of T cell responses to AZD1222 COVID-19 vaccine. Libraries were prepared by immunoSEQ multiplex PCR; TCRdb keeps only in-frame clonotypes and omits some of them. This table has just over 30,000 clones, 88% appearing once. The specimen was peripheral blood, collected 28 days after the second AZD1222 dose. The source is an adult who received the AZD1222 COVID-19 vaccine. CDR3s include the opening cysteine and the closing phenylalanine or tryptophan. Fields, in order: J gene, CDR3 length, V gene, D gene, clone size, CDR3 protein, CDR3 DNA. A D gene is named only where the DNA matches it firmly. A row's size may be missing; if present it is once, few, many or a size class.

TRBJ2-7 16 TRBV4-1 - - CASSQDLGGETYEQYF TGCGCCAGCAGCCAAGATTTGGGGGGTGAAACCTACGAGCAGTACTTC
TRBJ1-5 17 TRBV4-3 - - CASSQVMIPGGNQPQHF TGCGCCAGCAGCCAAGTTATGATCCCTGGGGGCAATCAGCCCCAGCATTTT
TRBJ1-3 17 TRBV4-1 - - CASSQANRAISGNTIYF TGCGCCAGCAGCCAAGCGAACAGGGCCATCTCTGGAAACACCATATATTTT
TRBJ1-4 16 TRBV15 TRBD1 - CATSREPGQGAEKLFF TGTGCCACCAGCAGAGAACCGGGACAGGGAGCCGAAAAACTGTTTTTT
TRBJ2-3 15 TRBV6-5 - - CASSNGLFSTDTQYF TGTGCCAGCTCAAATGGGCTCTTTAGCACAGATACGCAGTATTTT
TRBJ2-7 16 TRBV5-1 TRBD1 - CASSTANRGRLYEQYF TGCGCCAGCAGCACGGCCAACAGGGGCCGACTCTACGAGCAGTACTTC
TRBJ2-7 17 TRBV9 TRBD2 - CASSPRVAGGHSYEQYF TGTGCCAGCAGCCCCAGAGTAGCGGGGGGGCATTCCTACGAGCAGTACTTC
TRBJ2-7 14 TRBV2 - few CASSERQGGYEQYF TGTGCCAGCAGTGAACGGCAGGGGGGCTACGAGCAGTACTTC
TRBJ1-2 15 TRBV4-1 - few CASSQDDGQVLGYTF TGCGCCAGCAGCCAAGACGATGGACAAGTGCTGGGCTACACCTTC
TRBJ1-2 14 TRBV6-1 - - CASSEGPLIYGYTF TGTGCCAGCAGTGAAGGGCCACTGATCTATGGCTACACCTTC
TRBJ2-3 17 TRBV7-3 TRBD2 - CASSWKTGTSGGDTQYF TGTGCCAGCAGCTGGAAAACCGGGACTAGCGGGGGGGATACGCAGTATTTT
TRBJ2-3 13 TRBV7-2 - - CASSNRYPDTQYF TGTGCCAGCAGCAACCGGTACCCAGATACGCAGTATTTT
TRBJ1-1 13 TRBV7-2 TRBD1 - CASSLERGRDAFF TGTGCCAGCAGCTTAGAGAGGGGGCGCGATGCTTTCTTT
TRBJ1-5 18 TRBV9 - - CASSVPSTGGLVFQPQHF TGTGCCAGCAGCGTACCATCGACTGGGGGTTTAGTGTTTCAGCCCCAGCATTTT
TRBJ1-1 14 TRBV27 - - CASRGTVVNTEAFF TGTGCCAGCAGGGGGACTGTTGTGAACACTGAAGCTTTCTTT
TRBJ2-7 14 TRBV7-2 TRBD2 - CASRRTSGGYEQYF TGTGCCAGCAGACGGACTAGCGGGGGATACGAGCAGTACTTC
TRBJ2-7 14 TRBV5-8 TRBD1 - CASSSGTGSYEQYF TGTGCCAGCAGCTCAGGGACAGGATCATACGAGCAGTACTTC
TRBJ1-1 18 TRBV5-7 TRBD1 - CASSPRTGGEPMNTEAFF TGTGCCAGCAGCCCGAGAACAGGGGGCGAACCCATGAACACTGAAGCTTTCTTT
TRBJ1-2 13 TRBV7-2 TRBD1 - CASSLNRGQGYTF TGTGCCAGCAGCCTCAACAGGGGGCAGGGCTACACCTTC
TRBJ1-5 17 TRBV4-1 - - CASSQDFAGRSGQPQHF TGCGCCAGCAGCCAAGATTTTGCTGGCCGGAGCGGTCAGCCCCAGCATTTT
TRBJ1-2 15 TRBV7-9 TRBD1 - CASSTRTGGKNGYTF TGTGCCAGCAGCACCCGGACAGGGGGAAAAAATGGCTACACCTTC
TRBJ1-4 16 TRBV18 - - CASSPFQDFANEKLFF TGTGCCAGCTCACCATTTCAGGACTTCGCTAATGAAAAACTGTTTTTT
TRBJ2-7 14 TRBV18 TRBD1 - CASSPGQGAYEQYF TGTGCCAGCTCCCCGGGACAGGGGGCCTACGAGCAGTACTTC
TRBJ2-5 15 TRBV3-1/TRBV3-2 - - CASSLLAGQQETQYF TGTGCCAGCAGCTTGCTGGCGGGACAGCAAGAGACCCAGTACTTC
TRBJ1-2 12 TRBV6-5 - - CASTHGVDGYTF TGTGCCAGCACCCATGGGGTCGATGGCTACACCTTC
TRBJ1-5 13 TRBV18 - few CASSPGDYQPQHF TGTGCCAGCTCACCAGGAGATTATCAGCCCCAGCATTTT
TRBJ1-2 16 TRBV4-2 - - CASSQGPRSGDYGYTF TGTGCCAGCAGCCAAGGACCCCGTTCAGGAGACTATGGCTACACCTTC
TRBJ1-4 16 TRBV5-5 - - CASSLNPLRTNEKLFF TGTGCCAGCAGCTTGAACCCCCTGCGCACTAATGAAAAACTGTTTTTT
TRBJ2-2 15 TRBV12-5 - - CASGLDSPNTGELFF TGTGCTAGTGGTTTGGACAGCCCTAACACCGGGGAGCTGTTTTTT
TRBJ2-1 16 TRBV4-3 TRBD2 - CASSQDRGGNYNEQFF TGCGCCAGCAGCCAAGATCGGGGGGGAAACTACAATGAGCAGTTCTTC
TRBJ1-5 15 TRBV6-6 TRBD1 - CASSYSRGQHQPQHF TGTGCCAGCAGTTACTCCAGGGGGCAACATCAGCCCCAGCATTTT
TRBJ2-7 15 TRBV6-4 - - CASSEWDASAYEQYF TGTGCCAGCAGTGAATGGGACGCATCGGCCTACGAGCAGTACTTC
TRBJ1-2 12 TRBV5-1 - - CASSESDYGYTF TGCGCCAGCAGCGAGTCAGACTATGGCTACACCTTC
TRBJ2-7 13 TRBV5-6 - - CASSPGRSNEQYF TGTGCCAGCAGCCCGGGAAGGTCTAACGAGCAGTACTTC
TRBJ1-5 15 TRBV19 - once CATLVSAGSNQPQHF TGTGCCACCCTAGTATCAGCAGGTTCCAATCAGCCCCAGCATTTT
TRBJ2-1 13 TRBV19 - - CASSPSAGAILFF TGTGCCAGTAGTCCTAGCGCGGGGGCGATCTTATTCTTC
TRBJ2-2 14 TRBV6-5 - - CASIPGLNTGELFF TGTGCCAGCATCCCCGGACTGAACACCGGGGAGCTGTTTTTT
TRBJ1-4 14 TRBV7-2 TRBD1 once CASSSDRGQEKLFF TGTGCCAGCAGCTCTGACAGGGGGCAGGAAAAACTGTTTTTT
TRBJ1-2 10 TRBV30 - - CAWSGGTGIF TGTGCCTGGAGTGGGGGGACGGGTATCTTC
TRBJ1-2 14 TRBV6-5 TRBD1 - CASRTGTGILGYTF TGTGCCAGCAGAACCGGGACAGGGATCTTGGGCTACACCTTC
TRBJ1-1 13 TRBV28 - - CASSSGRLTEAFF TGTGCCAGCAGTTCGGGACGGCTCACTGAAGCTTTCTTT
TRBJ1-5 17 TRBV18 - - CASSPRAGSGMDQPQHF TGTGCCAGCTCTCCTCGAGCCGGATCAGGGATGGATCAGCCCCAGCATTTT
TRBJ2-5 15 TRBV19 - - CASSIGAGQDETQYF TGTGCCAGTAGTATAGGAGCAGGGCAGGACGAGACCCAGTACTTC
TRBJ2-1 13 TRBV12-3/TRBV12-4 - - CASSLLAYNEQFF TGTGCCAGCAGTTTACTAGCGTACAATGAGCAGTTCTTC
TRBJ2-7 15 TRBV27 - - CASIPYGTELTEQYF TGTGCCAGCATTCCCTACGGCACGGAGCTCACTGAGCAGTACTTC
TRBJ2-1 16 TRBV5-1 - - CASSSSGDSSYNEQFF TGCGCCAGCAGCTCCAGCGGGGACAGCTCCTACAATGAGCAGTTCTTC
TRBJ2-1 14 TRBV7-2 TRBD1 - CASETGGVRDEQFF TGTGCCAGTGAGACAGGGGGCGTTAGGGATGAGCAGTTCTTC
TRBJ2-7 17 TRBV12-5 - - CASAYLGWGPYSYEQYF TGTGCTAGTGCCTACCTGGGGTGGGGGCCCTACTCCTACGAGCAGTACTTC
TRBJ1-3 14 TRBV19 - - CASSIRSSGNTIYF TGTGCCAGTAGTATAAGGAGCTCTGGAAACACCATATATTTT